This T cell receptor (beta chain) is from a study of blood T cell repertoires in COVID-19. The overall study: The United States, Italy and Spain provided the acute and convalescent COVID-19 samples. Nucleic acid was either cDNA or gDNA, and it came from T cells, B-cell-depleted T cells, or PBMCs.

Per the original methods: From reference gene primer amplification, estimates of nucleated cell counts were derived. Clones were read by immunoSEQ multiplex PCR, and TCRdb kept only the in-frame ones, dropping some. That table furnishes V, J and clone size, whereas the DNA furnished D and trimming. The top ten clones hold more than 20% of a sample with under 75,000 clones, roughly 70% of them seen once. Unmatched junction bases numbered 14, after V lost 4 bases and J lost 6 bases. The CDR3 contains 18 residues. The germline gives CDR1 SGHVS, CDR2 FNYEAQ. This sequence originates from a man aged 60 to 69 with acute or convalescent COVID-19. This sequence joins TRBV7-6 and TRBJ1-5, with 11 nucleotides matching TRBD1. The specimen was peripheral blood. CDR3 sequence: CASSSLPGTGGFGQPQHF. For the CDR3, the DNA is TGTGCCAGCAGCTCACTACCCGGGACAGGGGGTTTCGGTCAGCCCCAGCATTTT. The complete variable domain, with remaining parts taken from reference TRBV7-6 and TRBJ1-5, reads GAGVSQSPRYKVTKRGQDVALRCDPISGHVSLYWYRQALGQGPEFLTYFNYEAQQDKSGLPNDRFSAERPEGSISTLTIQRTEQRDSAMYRCASSSLPGTGGFGQPQHFGDGTRLSIL.